Listed below are T cell receptor beta chains from one sample, sequenced in a study of T cells expressing NK-cell markers. Reprocessing the 5' RACE reads, TCRdb reports a single entry for every CDR3 protein and omits DNA. The sample includes approximately 550,000 distinct CDR3 sequences. The sequenced sample consisted of blood T cells: a sorted CD56 or NKG2C T cell subset, CD4+ or CD8+ T cells, or bulk PBMC T cells (not recorded which). All receptors derive from a man between 18 and 35 years old in good health. Both conserved end residues are part of each CDR3.

v_call: TRBV30; j_call: TRBJ2-1; cdr3_aa: CAWSHFKGANEQFF
v_call: TRBV14; j_call: TRBJ1-2; cdr3_aa: CASSQDLRDPYGYTF
v_call: TRBV20-1; j_call: TRBJ2-5; cdr3_aa: CSVPGVGALRETQYF
v_call: TRBV6-5; j_call: TRBJ1-1; cdr3_aa: CASIGGAGGSNTEAFF
v_call: TRBV11-2; j_call: TRBJ2-1; cdr3_aa: CASSLKLAGLISYNEQFF
v_call: TRBV11-2; j_call: TRBJ1-6; cdr3_aa: CASSLWKVGGDSPLHF
v_call: TRBV7-2; j_call: TRBJ1-2; cdr3_aa: CASSFGTESNYGYTF
v_call: TRBV12-3/TRBV12-4; j_call: TRBJ2-3; cdr3_aa: CASSSSGRRDTQYF
v_call: TRBV5-1; j_call: TRBJ1-1; cdr3_aa: CASSSWQTNTEAFF
v_call: TRBV6-5; j_call: TRBJ1-1; cdr3_aa: CASSTTWGPNTEAFF
v_call: TRBV6-2/TRBV6-3; j_call: TRBJ1-1; cdr3_aa: CASSPTLNEAFF
v_call: TRBV29-1; j_call: TRBJ2-3; cdr3_aa: CSALTSSTDTQYF
v_call: TRBV5-1; j_call: TRBJ2-1; cdr3_aa: CASSLVAFGNEQFF
v_call: TRBV10-3; j_call: TRBJ2-3; cdr3_aa: CAISESRLANFNPHTDTQYF
v_call: TRBV7-3; j_call: TRBJ2-1; cdr3_aa: CASSKTGQGQYNEQFF
v_call: TRBV25-1; j_call: TRBJ1-2; cdr3_aa: CASSTRTGKDYGYTF
v_call: TRBV5-1; j_call: TRBJ2-5; cdr3_aa: CASSQNPMRGQETQYF
v_call: TRBV14; j_call: TRBJ2-1; cdr3_aa: CASSWDLGREQFF
v_call: TRBV20-1; j_call: TRBJ2-4; cdr3_aa: CSAKTGENIQYF
v_call: TRBV12-3/TRBV12-4; j_call: TRBJ2-5; cdr3_aa: CASRIYAGRETQYF
v_call: TRBV29-1; j_call: TRBJ2-1; cdr3_aa: CSVTGIEKWDEQFF
v_call: TRBV9; j_call: TRBJ2-3; cdr3_aa: CASSAGGSGRVSDTQYF
v_call: TRBV12-3/TRBV12-4; j_call: TRBJ2-5; cdr3_aa: CASSLASTRGRETQYF
v_call: TRBV6-2/TRBV6-3; j_call: TRBJ1-5; cdr3_aa: CASSAGSSQPQHF
v_call: TRBV25-1; j_call: TRBJ2-4; cdr3_aa: CASSDPGGSEDIQYF
v_call: TRBV5-1; j_call: TRBJ2-5; cdr3_aa: CASSYNPGQGLGETQYF
v_call: TRBV9; j_call: TRBJ1-2; cdr3_aa: CASSVASGQHYGYTF
v_call: TRBV12-3/TRBV12-4; j_call: TRBJ1-3; cdr3_aa: CASSPVGIGGNTIYF
v_call: TRBV12-3/TRBV12-4; j_call: TRBJ1-2; cdr3_aa: CASTTGGSVYGYTF
v_call: TRBV6-5; j_call: TRBJ1-5; cdr3_aa: CASSYGGQFGNQPQHF
v_call: TRBV25-1; j_call: TRBJ2-1; cdr3_aa: CASSETGVREQFF
v_call: TRBV20-1; j_call: TRBJ2-7; cdr3_aa: CSARGPDLVSYEQYF
v_call: TRBV12-3/TRBV12-4; j_call: TRBJ2-1; cdr3_aa: CASSLQGGLAQLGQFF
v_call: TRBV7-9; j_call: TRBJ2-3; cdr3_aa: CASSLTGQRRDTQYF
v_call: TRBV10-3; j_call: TRBJ2-5; cdr3_aa: CAISEGQPQETQYF
v_call: TRBV7-3; j_call: TRBJ2-6; cdr3_aa: CASSAGGQGRVSGANVLTF
v_call: TRBV20-1; j_call: TRBJ1-5; cdr3_aa: CSALKGNSNQPQHF
v_call: TRBV10-3; j_call: TRBJ2-7; cdr3_aa: CAISHPKREGLEDYEQYF
v_call: TRBV20-1; j_call: TRBJ1-1; cdr3_aa: CSAGGGRGAEAFF
v_call: TRBV24-1; j_call: TRBJ2-6; cdr3_aa: CATSGVAGVLTF
v_call: TRBV12-3/TRBV12-4; j_call: TRBJ2-2; cdr3_aa: CASSLIPGELFF
v_call: TRBV4-1; j_call: TRBJ1-1; cdr3_aa: CASSQDRTALEAFF
v_call: TRBV12-3/TRBV12-4; j_call: TRBJ2-7; cdr3_aa: CASSLNGIPSYEQYF